This T cell receptor (beta chain) was retrieved from a study of cytomegalovirus exposure and HLA in healthy donors (dated by TCRdb to 2017 to 2019). About the investigation overall: An earlier analysis of approximately 640 of the donors reported 276 Gb of sequence data and 120 million or so unique TCR beta sequences from around 200 million T cells. A later genetic analysis took genome-wide SNP genotypes for about 65% of the roughly 670 donors and used that subset as a discovery cohort. In a later analysis, previously published TCR beta repertoires from about 640 donors were re-analyzed and high-resolution HLA genotyping was added so that TCR occurrence patterns could be studied. Rather than drawing on any new phenotypic data, the later analysis identified candidate immune exposures from TCR beta sequences and the way those sequences occurred across donors. Among 398 genotyped donors of the cohort, an average of about 240,000 unique TCR beta nucleotide sequences were sequenced per donor, roughly 18% of them non-productive. The T cell repertoires of around 670 subjects were profiled by immunosequencing and related to cytomegalovirus serostatus. Along with the roughly 670-subject first cohort, a separate validation cohort of approximately 110 different subjects was used. HLA typing covered class I and class II loci at four-digit resolution. The study combined high-throughput TCR immunosequencing, statistical association of individual TCRs with disease status, and machine learning to predict cytomegalovirus infection status. Donor age, sex, ethnicity and CMV serostatus were collected together with the repertoire data. Typing coverage varied by locus: roughly 620-640 donors for A, B, C, DRB1 and DQB1; under 550 for DQA1; approximately 570 for DPA1; 400 to 480 for DPB1. An early release covering roughly 600 HLA-typed donors comprised about 300 gigabases of sequencing data and 85 million to 100 million unique TCR sequences. Every repertoire in the discovery cohort had been generated on one and the same sequencing platform. An earlier analysis of around 640 of the donors used high-throughput TCR beta sequencing to judge whether each TCR beta V gene segment behaved as functional or pseudogenic. Of the roughly 400 genotyped donors, approximately 83% fell in the genetic ancestry cluster associated with self-reported Caucasian donors. About five DR-DQ haplotypes were treated as single units for association and clustering because of strong linkage in the cohort. The study aimed to test whether signatures of past pathogen exposure could be identified by cataloging public T cell receptors.

The library was made by the immunoSEQ multiplex PCR assay. The multiplex PCR relied on a mix of 60 forward primers for TCR Vbeta segments and 13 reverse primers for TCR Jbeta segments. A multiplex PCR assay on genomic DNA amplified the CDR3 region of rearranged TCR beta genes. Amplified TCR beta libraries were sequenced as 87-base-pair reads on the Illumina HiSeq System. As for the authors' bioinformatics: In a later analysis, around 80 million unique TCR beta chains were counted across the roughly 700 repertoires, and roughly 11 million of these chains were shared by at least two donors. A nearest-neighbor algorithm error-corrected the raw reads and collapsed the reads into unique sequences, merging closely related sequences to remove PCR and sequencing errors. Alignment of CDR3 sequences to IMGT reference sequences was used to assign V, D and J gene segments. For a sequence to be retained, a match of at least six nucleotides was required to both a V gene segment and a J gene segment. A rearrangement counted as productive if the CDR3 had no stop codons and remained in frame with V and J, and every other rearrangement counted as non-productive. Following IMGT convention, CDR3 was defined as the stretch from the second conserved V-encoded cysteine up to the conserved J-encoded phenylalanine. The earlier analysis of about 500 of the donors excluded sequences that lacked an unambiguous match to a single V gene segment. An earlier analysis of 587 of the donors classified V segments as functional when productive rearrangements were above 56.7% and as segregating when the standard deviation between donors was above 5%. To diagnose cytomegalovirus status from the catalog of TCR beta chain sequences, a statistical classification framework was built. V and J gene assignment, in a later analysis, came from comparing TCR nucleotide sequences with IMGT/GENE-DB human TR gene sequences. In a later analysis, CDR3 sequences and most-parsimonious VDJ recombination scenarios were assigned using the TCRdist pipeline. In a later analysis, each TCR beta chain was defined by its CDR3 amino acid sequence together with its V-gene family, and reads lacking a unique V-gene family were excluded. To address suspected cross-contamination and a sequencing artifact, a later analysis removed a few hundred highly shared, low-generation-probability nucleotide sequences. In a later analysis, a clonal expansion index was calculated for each public chain from normalized within-repertoire ranks of inferred template counts. Generation probabilities in a later analysis came from a VDJ recombination model fitted to out-of-frame rearrangements, and those results were checked against IGoR. Hypergeometric tests were used in a later analysis to score TCR-TCR, TCR-HLA and TCR-CMV co-occurrence, with a repertoire-size bias correction applied to the TCR pairs. In a later analysis, false discovery rates were estimated by permuting HLA or CMV assignments 20 times. In a later analysis, co-occurring TCRs were grouped with DBSCAN, and TCRdist sequence similarity was added when clustering was performed within HLA-allele-positive subsets. Repertoires with fewer than 30,000 or more than 120,000 public chains were left out of co-occurrence clustering, as were about 5 repertoires with anomalous nucleotide sharing. TCRdb's version of the immuneACCESS table is confined to in-frame rearrangements and falls short of the full clone set. An unresolved V gene accounts for under half of the shortfall where checked; the remainder is of unknown origin. The D gene and trimming were derived from the DNA, and the V and J assignments and clone size from that table. The table for this sample lists roughly 200,000 clones; 70% of them were counted only once. Of the sample, roughly 2.5% is held by the ten largest clones.

In total, roughly 670 healthy bone marrow donors made up the cohort. At the time of sampling, all cohort members were nominally healthy, though unrecorded immune exposures were likely present. The donor tested CMV seropositive and was one of the 289 seropositive cohort members. A peripheral blood sample was collected from each donor, and TCR beta sequencing was performed on peripheral blood mononuclear cells. Genomic DNA extraction from the blood cell samples was performed with the Qiagen DNeasy Blood Extraction Kit. This clone was counted a few times. The antigen it recognizes is unknown. There are no base qualities to consult, and no much larger clone falls within one base. For CDR1 and CDR2, the germline V gene (reference sequence) lists MNHNY and SVGAGI. From cysteine to phenylalanine, the CDR3 is 15 amino acids long. Just CDR3 DNA is preserved here, 45 bases in frame from base 1. V is shortened by 0 bases, J by 2 bases, and the region joining them spans 10 bases.

Results the study describes overall, beyond this receptor: The authors suggested that the approach could potentially be extended to other disease states and immunological phenotypes. Broadly in line with IMGT annotations, most TCR beta V segments showed up in productive rearrangements about 90% or about 30% of the time in an earlier analysis of a few hundred of the donors. This cohort had only TCR beta chains sequenced, and the lack of alpha or paired-chain data limited which features could be detected. The only immune exposure information available for the cohort was CMV serostatus. In a later genetic analysis, a missense DCLRE1C variant was associated with V-gene and J-gene trimming of TCR beta chains, and the association was replicated in an independent cohort. Presence/absence analyses assumed roughly uniform sequencing depth across donors, an assumption that may not hold. In a later analysis, some 17,000 TCR beta sequences were associated with specific HLA alleles at a false discovery rate of 0.05. The study listed 164 TCR beta chains as associated with cytomegalovirus. Correlated functional status among segregating V segments might be attributable to linkage disequilibrium, but an unknown experimental factor could not be ruled out. In a later analysis, HLA-associated TCR beta chains showed more clonal expansion and lower generation probabilities than non-associated chains that were equally common. Three of the identified cytomegalovirus-associated TCR beta chains were confirmed in vitro to be specific for cytomegalovirus antigens. A later genetic analysis reported fewer N-insertions in productive TCRs among donors in an Asian-associated ancestry cluster than the roughly 720-donor mean. When HLA alleles, especially DR and DQ, strongly co-occurred, TCR associations were difficult to assign to individual alleles. A later analysis found that TCR association rates varied across HLA loci, with DRB1 alleles showing the most associated TCRs and HLA-C alleles the fewest. Across donors, most TCR sequences were observed very rarely, whereas some public TCRs were present in many individuals. The earlier analysis of nearly 600 of the donors excluded 15 to 20 rarely observed V segments, including chromosome 9 orphons, because counts were too low. Most CMV-associated TCR beta chains appeared to be HLA-restricted in a later analysis, and the HLA associations seemed to be driven largely by CMV exposure. A group of highly shared sequence variants was considered likely to be a technical artifact of the sequencing pipeline. A further reported finding was that TCR beta sequences accurately predicted the HLA-A and HLA-B alleles for most subjects in the first cohort. Some IMGT-functional V segments, including TRBV6-2 and TRBV6-3, could not be distinguished by the 87-base-pair reads and were therefore excluded. A later analysis reported that several top co-occurrence clusters appeared linked to parvovirus B19, influenza, CMV and Epstein-Barr virus. Cytomegalovirus status was reported to be diagnosed by the classifier with high specificity and sensitivity in both the original and validation cohorts. Because HLA typing was missing for some donors at each locus, association tests included only the typed subset.

The sequence joins TRBV6-6 to TRBJ1-2; the D gene is perhaps TRBD1, on 5 matching bases. The clonotype originates from a man in his forties in good health and CMV-seropositive. Material: PBMCs. The nucleotide sequence reads as follows: TGTGCCAGCAGTTACTCAGTGGGGGGGAACTATGGCTACACCTTC. The resulting protein is CASSYSVGGNYGYTF.